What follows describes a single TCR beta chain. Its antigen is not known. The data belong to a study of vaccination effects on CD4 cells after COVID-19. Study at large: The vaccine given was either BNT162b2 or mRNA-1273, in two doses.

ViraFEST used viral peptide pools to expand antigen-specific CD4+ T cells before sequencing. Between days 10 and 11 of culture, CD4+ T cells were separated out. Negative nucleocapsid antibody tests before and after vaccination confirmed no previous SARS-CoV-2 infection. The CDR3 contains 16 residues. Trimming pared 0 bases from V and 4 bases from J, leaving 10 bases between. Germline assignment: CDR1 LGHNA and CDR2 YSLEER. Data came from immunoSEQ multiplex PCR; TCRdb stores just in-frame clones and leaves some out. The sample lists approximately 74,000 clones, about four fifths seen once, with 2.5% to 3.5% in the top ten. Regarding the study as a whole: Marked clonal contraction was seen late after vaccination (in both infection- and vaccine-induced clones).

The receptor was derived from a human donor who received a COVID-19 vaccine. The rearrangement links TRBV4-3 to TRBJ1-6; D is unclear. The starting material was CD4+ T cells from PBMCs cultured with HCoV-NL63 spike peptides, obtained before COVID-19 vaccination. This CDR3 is CASSQEGPEYNSPLHF. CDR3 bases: TGCGCCAGCAGCCAAGAAGGGCCAGAGTATAATTCACCCCTCCACTTT.